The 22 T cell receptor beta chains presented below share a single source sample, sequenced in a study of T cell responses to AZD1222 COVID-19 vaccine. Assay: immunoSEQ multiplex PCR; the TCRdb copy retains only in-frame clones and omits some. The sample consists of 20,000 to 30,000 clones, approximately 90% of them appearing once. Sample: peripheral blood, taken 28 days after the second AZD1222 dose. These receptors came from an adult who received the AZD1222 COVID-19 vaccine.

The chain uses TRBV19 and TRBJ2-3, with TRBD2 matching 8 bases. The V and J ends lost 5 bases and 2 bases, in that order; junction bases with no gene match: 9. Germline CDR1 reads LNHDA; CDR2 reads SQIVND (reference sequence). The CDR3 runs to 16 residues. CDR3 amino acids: CASSPRTSHITDTQYF. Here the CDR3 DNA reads TGTGCCAGTAGTCCCCGGACTAGCCACATCACAGATACGCAGTATTTT.

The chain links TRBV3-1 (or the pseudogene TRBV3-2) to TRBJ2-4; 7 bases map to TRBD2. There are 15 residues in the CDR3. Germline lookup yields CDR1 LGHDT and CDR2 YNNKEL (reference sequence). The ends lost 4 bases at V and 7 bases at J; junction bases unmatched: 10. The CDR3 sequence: CASSLSAGRVNIQYF. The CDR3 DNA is TGTGCCAGCAGCCTCTCCGCAGGGAGGGTCAACATTCAGTACTTC.

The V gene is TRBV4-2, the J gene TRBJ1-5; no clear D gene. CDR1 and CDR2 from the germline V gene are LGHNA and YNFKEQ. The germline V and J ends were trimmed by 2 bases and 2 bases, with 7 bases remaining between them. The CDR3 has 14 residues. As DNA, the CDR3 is TGTGCCAGCAGCCAAATTGGAGGCAATCAGCCCCAGCATTTT. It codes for CASSQIGGNQPQHF.

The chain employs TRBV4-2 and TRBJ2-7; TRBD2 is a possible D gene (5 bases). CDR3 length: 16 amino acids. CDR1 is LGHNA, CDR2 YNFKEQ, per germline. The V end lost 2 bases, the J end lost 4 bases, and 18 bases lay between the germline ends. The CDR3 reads CASSQNPHALAYEQYF. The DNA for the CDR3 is TGTGCCAGCAGCCAAAACCCTCACGCCCTAGCTTACGAGCAGTACTTC.

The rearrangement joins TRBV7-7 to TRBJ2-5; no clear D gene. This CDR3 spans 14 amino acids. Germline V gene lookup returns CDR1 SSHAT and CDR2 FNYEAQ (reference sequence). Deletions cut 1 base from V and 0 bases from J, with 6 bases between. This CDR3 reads CASSLVSDQETQYF. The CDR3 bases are TGTGCCAGCAGCTTAGTTTCCGACCAAGAGACCCAGTACTTC.

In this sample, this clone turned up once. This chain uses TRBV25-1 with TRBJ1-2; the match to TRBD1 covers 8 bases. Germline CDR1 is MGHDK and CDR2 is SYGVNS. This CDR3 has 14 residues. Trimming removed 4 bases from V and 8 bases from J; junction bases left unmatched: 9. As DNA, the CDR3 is TGTGCCAGCAGTGGCCCGGGACAGGTGAGCGGCTACACCTTC. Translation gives CASSGPGQVSGYTF.

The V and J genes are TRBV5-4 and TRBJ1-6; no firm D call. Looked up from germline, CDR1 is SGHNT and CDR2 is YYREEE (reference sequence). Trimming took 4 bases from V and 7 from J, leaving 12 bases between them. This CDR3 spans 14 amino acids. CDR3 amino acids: CASSEVLPNSPLHF. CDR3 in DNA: TGTGCCAGCAGCGAGGTGTTACCGAATTCACCCCTCCACTTT.

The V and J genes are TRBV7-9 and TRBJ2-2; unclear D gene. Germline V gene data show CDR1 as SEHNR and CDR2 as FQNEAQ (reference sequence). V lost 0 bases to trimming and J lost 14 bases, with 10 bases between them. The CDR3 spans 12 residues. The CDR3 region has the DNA TGTGCCAGCAGCTTAGCGCCTGGTCCTCTGTTTTTT. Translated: CASSLAPGPLFF.

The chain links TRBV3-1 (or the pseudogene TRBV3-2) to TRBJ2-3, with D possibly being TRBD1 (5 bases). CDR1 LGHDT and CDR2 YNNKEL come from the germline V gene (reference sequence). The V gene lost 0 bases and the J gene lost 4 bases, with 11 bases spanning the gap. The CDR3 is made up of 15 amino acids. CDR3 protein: CASSQDWARADTQYF. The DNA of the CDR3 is TGTGCCAGCAGCCAAGATTGGGCCAGGGCAGATACGCAGTATTTT.

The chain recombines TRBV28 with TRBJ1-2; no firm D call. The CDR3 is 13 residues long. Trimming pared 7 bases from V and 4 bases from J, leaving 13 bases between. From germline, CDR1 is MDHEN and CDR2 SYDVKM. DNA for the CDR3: TGTGCCAGCATGGAGATAACCTTCTATGGCTACACCTTC. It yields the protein CASMEITFYGYTF.

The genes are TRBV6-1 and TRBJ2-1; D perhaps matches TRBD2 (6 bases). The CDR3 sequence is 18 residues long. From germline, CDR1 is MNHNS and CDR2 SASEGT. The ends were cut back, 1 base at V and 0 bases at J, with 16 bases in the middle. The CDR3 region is CASSEGAGWASSYNEQFF. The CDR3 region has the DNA TGTGCCAGCAGTGAAGGGGCGGGATGGGCCAGCTCCTACAATGAGCAGTTCTTC.

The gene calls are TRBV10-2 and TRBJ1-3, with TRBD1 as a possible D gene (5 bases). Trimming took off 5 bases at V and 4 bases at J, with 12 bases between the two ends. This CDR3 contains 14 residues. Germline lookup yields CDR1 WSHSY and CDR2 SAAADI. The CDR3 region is CASSRGVDGNTIYF. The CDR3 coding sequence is TGCGCCAGCAGTCGGGGGGTAGACGGAAACACCATATATTTT.

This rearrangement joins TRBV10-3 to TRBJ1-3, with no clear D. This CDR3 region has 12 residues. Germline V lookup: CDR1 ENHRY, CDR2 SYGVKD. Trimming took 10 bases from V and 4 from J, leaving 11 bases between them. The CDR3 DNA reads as TGTGCCAGCGAAGGGTCCGGAAACACCATATATTTT. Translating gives CASEGSGNTIYF.

The DNA of the CDR3 is TGTGCCAGCACTTATATGACTAGCGGGAGCACAGATACGCAGTATTTT. This sequence encodes CASTYMTSGSTDTQYF. The gene calls are TRBV2 and TRBJ2-3, with 10 bases aligning to TRBD2. The CDR3 consists of 16 residues. Germline trimming cut 7 bases from V and 0 bases from J; bases unmatched to any gene: 7. From germline, CDR1 is SNHLY and CDR2 FYNNEI.

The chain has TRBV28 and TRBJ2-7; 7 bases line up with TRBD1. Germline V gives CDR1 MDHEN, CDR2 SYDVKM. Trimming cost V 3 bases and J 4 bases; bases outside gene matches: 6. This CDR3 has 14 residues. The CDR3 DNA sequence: TGTGCCAGCAGTTTCGTTACAGGGGTGTACGAGCAGTACTTC. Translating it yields CASSFVTGVYEQYF.

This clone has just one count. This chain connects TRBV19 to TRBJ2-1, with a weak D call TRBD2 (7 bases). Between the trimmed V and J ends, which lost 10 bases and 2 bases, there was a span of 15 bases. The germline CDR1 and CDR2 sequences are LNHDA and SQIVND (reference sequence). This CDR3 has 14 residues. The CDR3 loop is CATTRGGPYNEQFF. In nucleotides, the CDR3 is TGTGCCACCACTCGCGGGGGCCCCTACAATGAGCAGTTCTTC.

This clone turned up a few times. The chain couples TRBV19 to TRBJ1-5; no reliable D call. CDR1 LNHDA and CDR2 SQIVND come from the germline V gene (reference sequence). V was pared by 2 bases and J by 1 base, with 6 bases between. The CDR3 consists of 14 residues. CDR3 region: CASSILRSNQPQHF. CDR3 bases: TGTGCCAGTAGTATACTCCGAAGCAATCAGCCCCAGCATTTT. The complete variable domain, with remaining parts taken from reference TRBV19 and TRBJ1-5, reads DGGITQSPKYLFRKEGQNVTLSCEQNLNHDAMYWYRQDPGQGLRLIYYSQIVNDFQKGDIAEGYSVSREKKESFPLTVTSAQKNPTAFYLCASSILRSNQPQHFGDGTRLSIL.

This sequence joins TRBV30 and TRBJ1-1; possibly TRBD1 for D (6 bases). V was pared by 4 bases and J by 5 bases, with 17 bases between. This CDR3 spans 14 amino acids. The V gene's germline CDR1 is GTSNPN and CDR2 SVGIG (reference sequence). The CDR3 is CAWTLYGGRTEAFF. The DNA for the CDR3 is TGTGCCTGGACTTTGTACGGGGGCCGAACTGAAGCTTTCTTT.

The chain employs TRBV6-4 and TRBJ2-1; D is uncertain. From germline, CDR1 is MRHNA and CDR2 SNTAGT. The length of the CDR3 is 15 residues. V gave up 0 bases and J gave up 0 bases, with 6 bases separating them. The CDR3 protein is CASSDSANSYNEQFF. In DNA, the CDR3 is TGTGCCAGCAGTGACTCGGCAAACTCCTACAATGAGCAGTTCTTC.

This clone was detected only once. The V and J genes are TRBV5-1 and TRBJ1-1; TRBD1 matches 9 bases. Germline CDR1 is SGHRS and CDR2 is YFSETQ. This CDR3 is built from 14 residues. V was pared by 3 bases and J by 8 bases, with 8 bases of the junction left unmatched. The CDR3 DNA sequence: TGCGCCAGCAGCTCGACAACAGGGGGCTGGGAAGCTTTCTTT. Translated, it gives CASSSTTGGWEAFF.

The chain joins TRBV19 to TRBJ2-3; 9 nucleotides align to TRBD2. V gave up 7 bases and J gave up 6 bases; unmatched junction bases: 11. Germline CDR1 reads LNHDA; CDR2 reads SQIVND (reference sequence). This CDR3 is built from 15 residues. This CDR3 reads CASKPLGLAPDTQYF. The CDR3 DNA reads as TGTGCCAGTAAGCCCTTGGGACTAGCCCCCGATACGCAGTATTTT. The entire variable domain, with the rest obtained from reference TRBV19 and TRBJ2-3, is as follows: DGGITQSPKYLFRKEGQNVTLSCEQNLNHDAMYWYRQDPGQGLRLIYYSQIVNDFQKGDIAEGYSVSREKKESFPLTVTSAQKNPTAFYLCASKPLGLAPDTQYFGPGTRLTVL.

CDR3 nucleotides: TGTGCCAGCACTGCCAATTCTGGGACTAGCGGGGAAGAGACCCAGTACTTC. This translates into CASTANSGTSGEETQYF. The chain links TRBV2 to TRBJ2-5; 13 nucleotides line up with TRBD2. The V gene's germline CDR1 is SNHLY and CDR2 FYNNEI. The CDR3 runs to 17 residues. V dropped 7 bases and J dropped 3; count of bases not matched to a gene: 11. The full variable domain, in which reference TRBV2 and TRBJ2-5 provide the parts outside the CDR3, is EPEVTQTPSHQVTQMGQEVILRCVPISNHLYFYWYRQILGQKVEFLVSFYNNEISEKSEIFDDQFSVERPDGSNFTLKIRSTKLEDSAMYFCASTANSGTSGEETQYFGPGTRLLVL.